This TCR beta chain emerged from a study of blood T cell repertoires in COVID-19. In the study overall: Spain, Italy and the United States supplied samples that represented acute and convalescent COVID-19. T cells, B-cell-depleted T cells, or PBMCs supplied cDNA or gDNA.

Authors' analysis steps: Nucleated cell counts were estimated from reference gene primer amplification. The method was immunoSEQ multiplex PCR; TCRdb's version includes in-frame clones alone and lacks a portion of them. V, J and clone size are those of that table, while D and trimming were read from the DNA. The repertoire holds around 80,000 clones, with roughly four fifths as singletons. The receptor comes from a human donor in a cohort sampled during active COVID-19. The sequencing sample was made of peripheral blood.

CDR3 sequence (DNA): TGTGCCAGCAGTTCCCCCTGGGCAGGGGAGGGAGAGACCCAGTACTTC. It specifies CASSSPWAGEGETQYF. The V and J genes are TRBV6-5 and TRBJ2-5; TRBD2 is a possible D gene (7 bases). V was pared by 4 bases and J by 4 bases, with 19 bases between. The germline V gene encodes CDR1 MNHEY and CDR2 SVGAGI. This CDR3 is built from 16 residues.